One and the same sample provided the 5 T cell receptor beta chains below, sequenced in a study of Ad26.COV2.S vaccination and SARS-CoV-2 variants. Treatment denoted: roughly 20 received Ad26.COV2.S at low or high dose, single or two shots; about 5 received placebo; per-sample allocation not given. Samples were taken on day 63 after the first vaccine or placebo injection. The table came from immunoSEQ multiplex PCR; TCRdb's copy has only in-frame clones and leaves some out. The data contain 300,000 to 400,000 clones, around four fifths of them singletons. The specimen was peripheral blood, collected in a trial of Ad26.COV2.S vaccine versus placebo. The receptors come from a person aged 18-60 years who received the Ad26.COV2.S COVID-19 vaccine or a placebo.

Only a few counts were recorded for this clone. The V gene is TRBV6-5, the J gene TRBJ2-7, with D uncertain. The germline V gene encodes CDR1 MNHEY and CDR2 SVGAGI. V lost 3 bases, J lost 2 bases, and 14 bases lay in between. The length of the CDR3 is 15 residues. The CDR3 loop reads CASSYMGTLPYEQYF. The CDR3 region has the DNA TGTGCCAGCAGTTATATGGGTACCCTCCCCTACGAGCAGTACTTC.

This sequence joins TRBV10-2 and TRBJ1-5, with D unclear. Germline V gives CDR1 WSHSY, CDR2 SAAADI. Trimming pared 1 base from V and 0 bases from J, leaving 10 bases between. The CDR3 consists of 16 residues. Written as DNA, the CDR3 is TGCGCCAGCAGTGAGTTCCAGACTTATAGCAATCAGCCCCAGCATTTT. It translates to CASSEFQTYSNQPQHF.

The genes are TRBV12-3 or TRBV12-4 and TRBJ2-2; no clear D. The CDR3 is 13 residues long. Between the trimmed V and J ends, which lost 2 bases and 3 bases, there was a span of 4 bases. CDR3 residues: CASSLRDTGELFF. CDR3 DNA sequence: TGTGCCAGCAGTTTAAGGGACACCGGGGAGCTGTTTTTT.

This clone was observed once. The chain is built from TRBV9 and TRBJ2-5; TRBD2 is a possible D gene (6 bases). This CDR3 is 16 amino acids long. CDR1 and CDR2 (germline): SGDLS, YYNGEE. Trimming cost V 0 bases and J 7 bases, with 19 bases left between them. CDR3 amino acids: CASSVGGGGDLGTQYF. CDR3 DNA: TGTGCCAGCAGCGTAGGAGGAGGTGGGGACTTGGGGACCCAGTACTTC.

This chain connects TRBV5-8 to TRBJ2-4; D unresolved. The V end was cut by 1 base, the J end by 0 bases, with 14 bases between. Germline-derived CDR1 and CDR2 are SGHTS and YDEGEE. The CDR3 sequence is 17 residues long. CDR3 nucleotides: TGTGCCAGCAGCTTGCGGTCCGGGTTTTTAGCCAAAAACATTCAGTACTTC. It specifies CASSLRSGFLAKNIQYF.